This T cell receptor (beta chain) came from a study of T-cell reconstitution after alpha-beta-depleted transplantation in children. Unique molecular identifiers were incorporated into the prepared TCRbeta library. TCRdb passed the PCR reads through MiXCR, listing each CDR3 protein once. The top ten hold 10% of the sample, which has under 350,000 distinct CDR3 sequences, about 10% seen once. Trimming cost V 4 bases and J 2 bases; bases outside gene matches: 7. Germline V gene sequence: CDR1 SGHRS, CDR2 YFSETQ. CDR3 length equals 17 residues. This specimen was PBMCs from the stem cell graft donor, taken from the stem cell graft. The chain links TRBV5-1 to TRBJ2-5; 14 bases fit TRBD2. This receptor was identified in a human donor who donated a stem cell graft to a child with SCID. The CDR3 reads CASSRTSGGPAQETQYF. The DNA of the CDR3 is TGCGCCAGCAGCCGGACTAGCGGGGGGCCCGCGCAAGAGACCCAGTACTTC.